The 29 T cell receptor beta chains below come from one sample, sequenced in a study of T cells in tumors after PD-1 blockade. The protocol was immunoSEQ multiplex PCR, while the TCRdb copy is restricted to in-frame clones and leaves out a portion. The data hold around 25,000 clones, with about 82% observed a single time. Material: PBMCs, obtained after anti-PD-1 treatment. These receptor sequences come from a human donor with basal cell carcinoma.

The genes are TRBV7-3 and TRBJ1-2; maybe TRBD1 (5 bases). The CDR3 totals 13 residues. Germline-derived CDR1 and CDR2 are SGHTA and FQGTGA. Trimming took 4 bases from V and 10 from J, leaving 16 bases between them. The CDR3 sequence: CASSSNGDGFYTF. CDR3 in DNA: TGTGCCAGCAGCTCGAACGGGGACGGCTTCTACACCTTC. The full variable domain, rest sourced from reference TRBV7-3 and TRBJ1-2, is GAGVSQTPSNKVTEKGKYVELRCDPISGHTALYWYRQSLGQGPEFLIYFQGTGAADDSGLPNDRFFAVRPEGSVSTLKIQRTERGDSAVYLCASSSNGDGFYTFGSGTRLTVV.

The chain uses TRBV11-3 and TRBJ2-3; D might be TRBD1 or TRBD2, each matching 6 bases. The V end was cut by 2 bases, the J end by 9 bases, with 24 bases between. This CDR3 spans 17 amino acids. CDR1 and CDR2 from the germline V gene are SGHNT and YENEEA. The CDR3 here is CASSLYSGAVGVRTQYF. The CDR3 DNA reads as TGTGCCAGCAGCTTATACTCGGGGGCCGTTGGGGTCCGGACGCAGTATTTT.

The chain uses TRBV25-1 and TRBJ2-3, with TRBD1 matching 7 bases. The CDR3 is 14 residues long. Germline values: CDR1 MGHDK, CDR2 SYGVNS. V was pared by 5 bases and J by 6 bases, with 8 bases of the junction left unmatched. The CDR3 loop reads CASSLGDSPDTQYF. CDR3 bases: TGTGCCAGCAGTCTAGGGGACAGCCCCGATACGCAGTATTTT.

The J gene is TRBJ2-5, the V gene TRBV7-6; 7 bases agree with TRBD1. The junction had 8 bases not matched to a gene; V was cut back by 5 bases and J by 2 bases. This CDR3 region has 15 residues. Germline CDR1 SGHVS, CDR2 FNYEAQ. The CDR3 DNA follows: TGTGCCAGCAGCATCACGGGACAGTCACAAGAGACCCAGTACTTC. Amino acids: CASSITGQSQETQYF.

This rearrangement joins TRBV30 to TRBJ2-7; TRBD2 agrees at 14 bases. The J segment lost 6 bases and the V segment lost 3 bases, leaving 1 base of the junction unmatched. The germline V gene has CDR1 GTSNPN and CDR2 SVGIG (reference sequence). This CDR3 region has 13 residues. The CDR3 nucleotides read TGTGCCTGGAGCGGGACTAGCGGGGGCGAGCAGTACTTC. Translated, it gives CAWSGTSGGEQYF. Using reference TRBV30 and TRBJ2-7 for the parts outside the CDR3, the full variable domain is SQTIHQWPATLVQPVGSPLSLECTVEGTSNPNLYWYRQAAGRGLQLLFYSVGIGQISSEVPQNLSASRPQDRQFILSSKKLLLSDSGFYLCAWSGTSGGEQYFGPGTRLTVT.

Concerning this clone itself: Additional DNA sequences in this sample encode the identical CDR3. The V and J genes are TRBV3-1 (or the pseudogene TRBV3-2) and TRBJ1-2; D remains unclear. The CDR3 contains 14 residues. The ends were cut back, 1 base at V and 2 bases at J, with 8 bases in the middle. From germline, CDR1 is LGHDT and CDR2 YNNKEL (reference sequence). The chain's CDR3 is CASSQGSLNYGYTF. Here the CDR3 DNA reads TGTGCCAGCAGCCAAGGGTCCCTAAACTATGGCTACACCTTC.

The rearrangement links TRBV2 to TRBJ2-3, with D perhaps being TRBD1 or TRBD2 (5 bases each). Germline V gene data show CDR1 as SNHLY and CDR2 as FYNNEI. Trimming left V 7 bases short and J 1 base short, with 15 bases between. This CDR3 comprises 15 residues. The CDR3 region is CASISGSIGTDTQYF. Here the CDR3 DNA reads TGTGCCAGCATTTCAGGGAGTATTGGCACAGATACGCAGTATTTT.

The rearrangement joins TRBV4-2 to TRBJ2-2; 9 bases are shared with TRBD2. Germline CDR1 and CDR2: LGHNA and YNFKEQ. The J segment lost 5 bases and the V segment lost 0 bases, leaving 4 bases of the junction unmatched. The CDR3 totals 16 residues. For the CDR3, the DNA is TGTGCCAGCAGCCAAGATCCTAGCGGGGCGACCGGGGAGCTGTTTTTT. Translated, it gives CASSQDPSGATGELFF.

About this clone itself: Mismatch with germline at one junction end may stem from a read error. The chain employs TRBV16 and TRBJ2-7; perhaps TRBD1 as D (6 bases). This CDR3 comprises 14 residues. CDR1 and CDR2 (germline): KGHSY, FQNENV. The CDR3 loop reads CASSQSYGGHEQYF. CDR3 bases: TGTGCCAGCAGTCAATCGTATGGGGGCCACGAGCAGTACTTC.

The gene calls are TRBV13 and TRBJ2-1, with D perhaps being TRBD1 or TRBD2 (5 bases each). Germline V gene lookup returns CDR1 PRHDT and CDR2 FYEKMQ (reference sequence). The CDR3 is made up of 15 amino acids. With 7 bases removed from V and 0 bases from J, the gap between germline ends came to 13 bases. The CDR3 coding sequence is TGTGCCAGCATCCCGGGACCCTCCTCCTACAATGAGCAGTTCTTC. It encodes CASIPGPSSYNEQFF.

V gene TRBV7-9 combines with J gene TRBJ1-2; D is uncertain. This CDR3 is 12 amino acids long. V lost 2 bases and J lost 3, with 4 bases in between. Looked up from germline, CDR1 is SEHNR and CDR2 is FQNEAQ (reference sequence). The CDR3 DNA sequence: TGTGCCAGCAGCTTAATTTACTATGGCTACACCTTC. Encoded protein: CASSLIYYGYTF.

This chain uses TRBV7-9 with TRBJ1-2; D ambiguous. Trimming took 2 bases from V and 4 from J, leaving 14 bases between them. The CDR3 totals 15 residues. Germline lookup yields CDR1 SEHNR and CDR2 FQNEAQ (reference sequence). The CDR3: CASSLMPEGFYGYTF. The CDR3 coding sequence is TGTGCCAGCAGCTTAATGCCGGAAGGATTCTATGGCTACACCTTC.

This clone came up a few times. V gene TRBV5-4 combines with J gene TRBJ2-1; the D is unclear. Germline V lookup: CDR1 SGHNT, CDR2 YYREEE (reference sequence). Trimming took 0 bases from V and 0 from J, leaving 4 bases between them. The CDR3 sequence is 14 residues long. The CDR3 loop is CASSLAGSYNEQFF. CDR3 DNA sequence: TGTGCCAGCAGCTTGGCCGGCTCCTACAATGAGCAGTTCTTC.

The V call is TRBV12-3 or TRBV12-4, the J call TRBJ1-3; D remains unclear. The CDR3 is 13 amino acids. The V end was cut by 4 bases, the J end by 8 bases, with 12 bases between. CDR3 sequence reads: CASSSPIVYTIYF. The CDR3 coding sequence is TGTGCCAGCAGTTCCCCTATTGTTTACACCATATATTTT.

This rearrangement joins TRBV5-6 to TRBJ1-5, with D uncertain. CDR1 is SGHDT and CDR2 is YYEEEE in the germline V gene. Between the trimmed V and J ends, which lost 6 bases and 5 bases, there was a span of 15 bases. The CDR3 covers 14 residues. CDR3 sequence: CASNNRAPYQPQHF. The CDR3 DNA is TGTGCCAGCAACAACCGGGCCCCCTATCAGCCCCAGCATTTT.

The chain has TRBV29-1 and TRBJ2-7; the match to TRBD2 covers 7 bases. V lost 0 bases, J lost 0 bases, and 5 bases stayed unmatched. The CDR3 totals 15 residues. CDR1 SQVTM and CDR2 ANQGSEA come from the germline V gene. CDR3 sequence reads: CSVEDPGGLSYEQYF. The DNA of the CDR3 is TGCAGCGTTGAAGATCCGGGAGGACTCTCCTACGAGCAGTACTTC.

The CDR3 sequence: CASSEGRNQPQHF. The CDR3 region has the DNA TGTGCCAGCAGCGAGGGCCGAAATCAGCCCCAGCATTTT. The V and J genes are TRBV6-5 and TRBJ1-5, with D uncertain. The CDR3 contains 13 residues. The V end lost 6 bases, the J end lost 4 bases, and 10 bases lay between the germline ends. In germline, CDR1 is MNHEY, CDR2 SVGAGI.

This chain links TRBV12-3 or TRBV12-4 with TRBJ2-5; no reliable D call. V was pared by 1 base and J by 1 base, with 1 base between. CDR3 length: 12 residues. CDR3 sequence (DNA): TGTGCCAGCAGTTTAGGCCAAGAGACCCAGTACTTC. This encodes CASSLGQETQYF.

In this sample, this clone turned up once. This sequence joins TRBV30 and TRBJ1-5; D is unclear. This CDR3 is 13 amino acids long. The germline gives CDR1 GTSNPN, CDR2 SVGIG (reference sequence). Trimming removed 3 bases at V and 1 base at J, with 7 bases between. For the CDR3, the DNA is TGTGCCTGGAGAGGAGGGAGCAATCAGCCCCAGCATTTT. Translating it yields CAWRGGSNQPQHF. The full variable domain, its missing parts supplied by reference TRBV30 and TRBJ1-5, is SQTIHQWPATLVQPVGSPLSLECTVEGTSNPNLYWYRQAAGRGLQLLFYSVGIGQISSEVPQNLSASRPQDRQFILSSKKLLLSDSGFYLCAWRGGSNQPQHFGDGTRLSIL.

The V and J genes are TRBV6-2 or TRBV6-3 and TRBJ2-7; TRBD2 matches at 8 bases. This CDR3 has 14 residues. V lost 5 bases to trimming and J lost 3 bases; unmatched junction nucleotides: 6. Per the germline V gene, CDR1 is MNHEY and CDR2 is SVGEGT. The CDR3 is CASSEAGGYYEQYF. For the CDR3, the DNA is TGTGCCAGCAGTGAGGCGGGGGGTTACTACGAGCAGTACTTC.

The chain employs TRBV5-6 and TRBJ2-5; 14 bases align to TRBD2. Trimming took 4 bases from V and 9 from J; bases not matched to a gene: 17. Germline lookup yields CDR1 SGHDT and CDR2 YYEEEE. The CDR3 length is 18 residues. The CDR3 loop is CASSPTTSGGEQEMAQYF. CDR3 sequence (DNA): TGTGCCAGCAGCCCAACGACTAGCGGGGGGGAGCAAGAGATGGCCCAGTACTTC.

This clone occurred a few times. V gene TRBV6-5 combines with J gene TRBJ1-5; unclear D gene. The CDR3 sequence is 15 residues long. CDR1 and CDR2 from the germline V gene are MNHEY and SVGAGI. V gave up 6 bases and J gave up 6 bases, with 18 bases separating them. The chain's CDR3 is CASSDFGNFGQPQHF. Here the CDR3 DNA reads TGTGCCAGCAGCGATTTCGGGAATTTCGGTCAGCCCCAGCATTTT.

The chain is built from TRBV27 and TRBJ1-2; 8 bases are a match to TRBD1. CDR3 length: 14 amino acids. V trimming: 5 bases; J trimming: 4 bases; junction bases outside the gene matches: 6. Per germline, CDR1 MNHEY and CDR2 SMNVEV (reference sequence). CDR3 bases: TGTGCCAGCAGTCCATCCGACAGGGGCTATGGCTACACCTTC. Protein sequence: CASSPSDRGYGYTF.

V usage is TRBV30 and J usage is TRBJ2-7; no clear D gene. The V gene lost 4 bases and the J gene lost 5 bases, with 15 bases spanning the gap. In germline, CDR1 is GTSNPN, CDR2 SVGIG (reference sequence). This CDR3 contains 13 residues. CDR3 DNA: TGTGCCTGGATGGGTTCAGATAAAAACGAGCAGTACTTC. Encoded protein: CAWMGSDKNEQYF.

The chain joins TRBV18 to TRBJ2-7; D possibly corresponds to TRBD1 (5 bases). The germline V and J ends were trimmed by 3 bases and 3 bases, with 9 bases remaining between them. Germline-derived CDR1 and CDR2 are KGHSH and LQKENI. The CDR3 consists of 13 residues. As DNA, the CDR3 is TGTGCCAGCTCACCCAAGGGGAACTACGAGCAGTACTTC. This gives the protein CASSPKGNYEQYF.

The chain has TRBV6-4 and TRBJ2-4, with TRBD1 matching 10 bases. The CDR3 runs 13 residues. CDR1 and CDR2 from the germline V gene are MRHNA and SNTAGT. V was clipped by 6 bases and J by 8 bases; unmatched bases: 4. The CDR3 region is CASSRDRGDIQYF. DNA of the CDR3: TGTGCCAGCAGCCGGGACAGGGGCGACATTCAGTACTTC.

The V and J genes are TRBV19 and TRBJ1-5; the D is unclear. The V gene lost 6 bases and the J gene lost 6 bases, with 12 bases spanning the gap. The CDR3 loop spans 13 amino acids. Germline lookup yields CDR1 LNHDA and CDR2 SQIVND (reference sequence). The CDR3 spells CASRFAVGQPQHF. CDR3 coding DNA: TGTGCCAGTAGGTTCGCCGTGGGTCAGCCCCAGCATTTT.

The chain couples TRBV4-2 to TRBJ2-3; 12 bases line up with TRBD2. With V trimmed by 0 bases and J by 3 bases, 4 bases remained unmatched. Germline V gene data show CDR1 as LGHNA and CDR2 as YNFKEQ. CDR3 length: 17 amino acids. CDR3 nucleotide sequence: TGTGCCAGCAGCCAAGAGCACCTAGCGGGGGGGACAGATACGCAGTATTTT. It specifies CASSQEHLAGGTDTQYF.

This chain links TRBV10-3 with TRBJ1-3, with D maybe TRBD1 (5 bases). This CDR3 has 16 residues. V dropped 2 bases and J dropped 2 bases, with 13 bases sitting between them. Germline CDR1 is ENHRY and CDR2 is SYGVKD. CDR3 region: CAISELQGVPGNTIYF. As DNA, the CDR3 is TGTGCCATCAGTGAGCTTCAGGGTGTTCCTGGAAACACCATATATTTT.